Included here is one TCR beta chain sequence, with context. Its antigen is still unknown. The data originate from a study of shared clonotypes between healthy human individuals. Study results and caveats: Specimens sampled were limited to blood, with tissue repertoires likely differing.

Repertoires were generated with immunoSEQ multiplex PCR, while TCRdb's copy carries only in-frame clones and drops some. Among roughly 2,000,000 clones, about 95% were seen once, and the ten largest hold roughly 1.2%. Naive-designated CD8 cells lacked CD45RO, were positively enriched for CCR7, and omitted terminally differentiated effector memory CD45RA+ cells. Germline V gives CDR1 MNHNY, CDR2 SVGAGI (reference sequence). The ends were cut back, 5 bases at V and 11 bases at J, with 16 bases in the middle. This CDR3 is built from 14 residues. The TCR was taken from a man between 18 and 35 years old in good health. Sample: naive CD8+ T cells sorted from blood. The chain combines TRBV6-6 with TRBJ1-6; D not certain. In DNA form, the CDR3 reads TGTGCCAGCAGTAGCGGGGTCGGTTCGGCACCCCTCCACTTT. This codes for CASSSGVGSAPLHF.